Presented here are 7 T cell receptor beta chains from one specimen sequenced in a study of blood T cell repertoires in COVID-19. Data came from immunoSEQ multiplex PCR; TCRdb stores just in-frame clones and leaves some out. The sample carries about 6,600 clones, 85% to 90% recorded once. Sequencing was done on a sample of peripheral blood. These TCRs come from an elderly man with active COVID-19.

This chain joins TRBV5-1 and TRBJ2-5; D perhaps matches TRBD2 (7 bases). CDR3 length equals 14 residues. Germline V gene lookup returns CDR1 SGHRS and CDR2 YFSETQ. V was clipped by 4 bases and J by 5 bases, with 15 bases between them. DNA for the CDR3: TGCGCCAGCAGCCTTGGGGGGGGCGCGGAGACCCAGTACTTC. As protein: CASSLGGGAETQYF.

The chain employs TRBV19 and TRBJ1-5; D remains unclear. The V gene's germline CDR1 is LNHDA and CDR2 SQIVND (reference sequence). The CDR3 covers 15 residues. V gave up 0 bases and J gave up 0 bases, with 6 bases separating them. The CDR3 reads CASSIDRYSNQPQHF. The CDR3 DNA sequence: TGTGCCAGTAGTATAGATCGGTATAGCAATCAGCCCCAGCATTTT.

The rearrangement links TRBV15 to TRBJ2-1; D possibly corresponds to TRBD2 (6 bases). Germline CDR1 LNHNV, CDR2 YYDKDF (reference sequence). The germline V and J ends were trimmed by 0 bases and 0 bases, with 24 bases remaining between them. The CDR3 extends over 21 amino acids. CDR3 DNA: TGTGCCACCAGCAGAGATAGGCGTGCGGGAAGAGGCCGCGCCTCCTACAATGAGCAGTTCTTC. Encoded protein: CATSRDRRAGRGRASYNEQFF. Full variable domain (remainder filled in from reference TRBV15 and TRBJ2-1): DAMVIQNPRYQVTQFGKPVTLSCSQTLNHNVMYWYQQKSSQAPKLLFHYYDKDFNNEADTPDNFQSRRPNTSFCFLDIRSPGLGDTAMYLCATSRDRRAGRGRASYNEQFFGPGTRLTVL.

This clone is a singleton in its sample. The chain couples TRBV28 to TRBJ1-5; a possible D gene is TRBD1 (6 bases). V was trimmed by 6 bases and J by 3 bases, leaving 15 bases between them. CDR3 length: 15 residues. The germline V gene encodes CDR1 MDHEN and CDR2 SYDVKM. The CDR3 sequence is CASRLQGTINQPQHF. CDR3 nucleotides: TGTGCCAGCAGGCTACAGGGAACGATCAATCAGCCCCAGCATTTT.

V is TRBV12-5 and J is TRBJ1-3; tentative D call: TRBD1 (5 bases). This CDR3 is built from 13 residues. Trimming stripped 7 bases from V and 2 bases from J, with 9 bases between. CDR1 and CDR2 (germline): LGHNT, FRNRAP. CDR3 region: CASAPGAGNTIYF. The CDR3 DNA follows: TGTGCTAGTGCCCCGGGGGCTGGAAACACCATATATTTT.

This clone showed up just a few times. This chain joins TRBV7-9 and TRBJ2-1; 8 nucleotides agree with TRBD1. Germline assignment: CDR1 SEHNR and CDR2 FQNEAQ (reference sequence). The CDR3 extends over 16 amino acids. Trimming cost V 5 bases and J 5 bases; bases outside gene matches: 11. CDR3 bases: TGTGCCAGCAGCCCCCGGGGCAGGGGGCGGGACAATGAGCAGTTCTTC. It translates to CASSPRGRGRDNEQFF.

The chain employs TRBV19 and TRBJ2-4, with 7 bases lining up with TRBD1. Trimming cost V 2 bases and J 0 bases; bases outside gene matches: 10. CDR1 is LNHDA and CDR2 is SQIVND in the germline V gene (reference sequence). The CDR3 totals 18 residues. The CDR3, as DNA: TGTGCCAGTAGTATAACGACAGACAGGGAAGAAGCCAAAAACATTCAGTACTTC. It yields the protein CASSITTDREEAKNIQYF.